This TCR beta chain was profiled in a study of shared clonotypes between healthy human individuals. Terminally differentiated effector memory CD45RA+ cells were excluded by CCR7 positive selection of CD45RO-negative cells. The data were produced by immunoSEQ multiplex PCR, yet TCRdb's version contains in-frame clones alone and is incomplete. The sample contains approximately 2,200,000 clones, about 92% of which appear only once. What was sequenced was naive CD8+ T cells from PBMCs. The receptor was isolated from a young man in good health. Some clones in this sample may be carry-over from other donors' samples.

In DNA, the CDR3 is TGTGCCAGCAGCCCGCCCGGGACCTCCTTTTACAATGAGCAGTTCTTC. Protein: CASSPPGTSFYNEQFF. The chain employs TRBV11-2 and TRBJ2-1, with D possibly being TRBD1 or TRBD2 (5 bases each). Trimming took off 5 bases at V and 4 bases at J, with 18 bases between the two ends. The germline CDR1 and CDR2 sequences are SGHAT and FQNNGV. The CDR3 consists of 16 residues. The full variable domain, with the rest looked up from reference TRBV11-2 and TRBJ2-1, is EAGVAQSPRYKIIEKRQSVAFWCNPISGHATLYWYQQILGQGPKLLIQFQNNGVVDDSQLPKDRFSAERLKGVDSTLKIQPAKLEDSAVYLCASSPPGTSFYNEQFFGPGTRLTVL.